This TCR beta chain came from a study of blood T cells in healthy people across ages. The wider study: Roughly one uniquely barcoded beta molecule per two T cells was captured.

Regarding this clonotype: Its antigen is currently unknown.

Study findings and constraints: Considered underestimates were the diversity estimates obtained from one million T cells.

The CDR3 length is 15 residues. CDR1 is MGHDK, CDR2 SYGVNS, per germline. V was pared by 5 bases and J by 0 bases, with 13 bases between. Together with a sample-barcoded 5' primer, a J-beta primer mix was included in a second PCR lasting roughly 6 to 12 cycles. TCRdb used MiXCR to reprocess the 5' RACE reads, holding one entry per CDR3 protein. The table includes about 680,000 distinct CDR3 sequences, around 48% detected once. Each sample gave at least 7 million isolated PBMCs. Sequencing was done on a sample of blood. The sequence was obtained from a woman aged 55 to 70 in good health. The chain is built from TRBV25-1 and TRBJ2-5; D not resolved. CDR3 sequence: CASSSNSRYQETQYF. CDR3 bases: TGTGCCAGCAGTTCAAACAGCAGGTACCAAGAGACCCAGTACTTC.